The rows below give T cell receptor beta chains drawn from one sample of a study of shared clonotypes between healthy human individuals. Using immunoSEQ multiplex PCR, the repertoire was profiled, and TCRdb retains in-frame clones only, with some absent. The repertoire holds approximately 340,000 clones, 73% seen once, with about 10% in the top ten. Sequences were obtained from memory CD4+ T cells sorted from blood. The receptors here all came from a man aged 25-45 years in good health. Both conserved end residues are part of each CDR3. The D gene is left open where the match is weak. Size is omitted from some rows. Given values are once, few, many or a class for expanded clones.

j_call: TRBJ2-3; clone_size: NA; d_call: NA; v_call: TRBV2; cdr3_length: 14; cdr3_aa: CASKSGVFTDTQYF; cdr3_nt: TGTGCCAGCAAATCAGGGGTCTTCACAGATACGCAGTATTTT
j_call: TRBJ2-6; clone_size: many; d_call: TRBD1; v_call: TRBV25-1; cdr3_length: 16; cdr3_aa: CASSAWTGVGANVLTF; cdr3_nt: TGTGCCAGCAGTGCCTGGACAGGGGTCGGGGCCAACGTCCTGACTTTC
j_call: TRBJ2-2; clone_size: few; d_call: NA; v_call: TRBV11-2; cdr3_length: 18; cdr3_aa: CASSLDPGRAENTGELFF; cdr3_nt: TGTGCCAGCAGCTTAGACCCCGGCAGGGCAGAGAACACCGGGGAGCTGTTTTTT
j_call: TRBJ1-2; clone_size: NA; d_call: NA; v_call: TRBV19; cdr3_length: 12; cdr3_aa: CASSTDIVGYTF; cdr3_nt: TGTGCCAGTAGTACCGACATAGTTGGCTACACCTTC
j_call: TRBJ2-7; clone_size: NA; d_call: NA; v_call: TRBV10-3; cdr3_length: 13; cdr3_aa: CAISQGIIYEQYF; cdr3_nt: TGTGCCATCAGTCAGGGGATAATATACGAGCAGTACTTC
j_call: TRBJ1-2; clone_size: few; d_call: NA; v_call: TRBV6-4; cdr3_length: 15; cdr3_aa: CASSASGTSNYGYTF; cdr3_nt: TGTGCCAGCAGTGCCTCCGGGACAAGTAACTATGGCTACACCTTC
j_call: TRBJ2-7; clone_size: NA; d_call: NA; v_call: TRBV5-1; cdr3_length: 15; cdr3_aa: CASSLDTSPTLEQYF; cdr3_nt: TGCGCCAGCAGCTTGGATACGAGCCCTACTCTCGAGCAGTACTTC
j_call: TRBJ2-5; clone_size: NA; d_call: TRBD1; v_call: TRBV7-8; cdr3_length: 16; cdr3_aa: CASSSQGTGGEETQYF; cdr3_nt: TGTGCCAGCAGCTCTCAGGGGACAGGGGGCGAAGAGACCCAGTACTTC
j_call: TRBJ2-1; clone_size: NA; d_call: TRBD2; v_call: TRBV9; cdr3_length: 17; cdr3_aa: CASSVSGGGNGYNEQFF; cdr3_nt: TGTGCCAGCAGCGTGTCTGGGGGAGGGAATGGATACAATGAGCAGTTCTTC
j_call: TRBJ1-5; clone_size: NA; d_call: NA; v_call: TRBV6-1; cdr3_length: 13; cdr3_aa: CASTAGLNQPQHF; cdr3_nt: TGTGCCAGCACAGCGGGGTTAAATCAGCCCCAGCATTTT
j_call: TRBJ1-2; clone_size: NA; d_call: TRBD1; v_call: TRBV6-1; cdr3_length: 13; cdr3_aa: CASRQGTNYGYTF; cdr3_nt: TGTGCCAGCCGACAGGGGACTAACTATGGCTACACCTTC
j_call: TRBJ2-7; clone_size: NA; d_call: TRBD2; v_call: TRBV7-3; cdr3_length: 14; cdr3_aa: CASSLSGGTYEQYF; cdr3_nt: TGTGCCAGCAGCCTTAGCGGGGGCACCTACGAGCAGTACTTC
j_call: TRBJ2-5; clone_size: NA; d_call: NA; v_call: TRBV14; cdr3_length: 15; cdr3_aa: CASSQARGVMETQYF; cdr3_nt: TGTGCCAGCAGCCAAGCCCGGGGCGTTATGGAGACCCAGTACTTC
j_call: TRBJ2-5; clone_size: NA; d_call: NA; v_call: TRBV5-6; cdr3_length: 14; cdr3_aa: CASSSSSASWTQYF; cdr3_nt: TGTGCCAGCAGCTCGTCCAGCGCTTCGTGGACCCAGTACTTC
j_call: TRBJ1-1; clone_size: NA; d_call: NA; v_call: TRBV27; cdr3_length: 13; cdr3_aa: CASNMGMNTEAFF; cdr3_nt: TGTGCCAGCAATATGGGAATGAACACTGAAGCTTTCTTT
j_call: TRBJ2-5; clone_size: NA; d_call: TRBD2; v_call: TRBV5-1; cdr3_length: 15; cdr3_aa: CASSWRGGEIETQYF; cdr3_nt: TGCGCCAGCAGCTGGCGGGGGGGAGAGATAGAGACCCAGTACTTC
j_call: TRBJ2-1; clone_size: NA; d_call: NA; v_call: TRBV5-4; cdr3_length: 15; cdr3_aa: CASSADRVRDNEQFF; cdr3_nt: TGTGCCAGCAGCGCGGACAGAGTCCGTGACAATGAGCAGTTCTTC
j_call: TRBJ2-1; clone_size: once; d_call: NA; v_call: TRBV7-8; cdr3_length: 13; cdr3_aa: CASSGSSYNEQFF; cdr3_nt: TGTGCCAGCAGCGGGAGTTCATACAATGAGCAGTTCTTC
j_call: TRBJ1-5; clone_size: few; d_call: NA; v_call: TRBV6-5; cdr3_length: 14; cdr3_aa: CASRRTGGNQPQHF; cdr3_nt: TGTGCCAGCAGACGCACCGGTGGCAATCAGCCCCAGCATTTT
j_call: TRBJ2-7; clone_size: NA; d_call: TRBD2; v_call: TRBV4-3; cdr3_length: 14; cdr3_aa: CASSQGLASYEQYF; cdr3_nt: TGCGCCAGCAGCCAGGGACTAGCATCCTACGAGCAGTACTTC
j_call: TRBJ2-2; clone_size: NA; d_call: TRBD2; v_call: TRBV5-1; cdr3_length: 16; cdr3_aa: CASSPWTSGNTGELFF; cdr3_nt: TGCGCCAGCAGCCCATGGACTAGCGGAAACACCGGGGAGCTGTTTTTT
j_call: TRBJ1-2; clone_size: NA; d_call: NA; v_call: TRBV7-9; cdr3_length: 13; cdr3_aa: CASSLDRDYGYTF; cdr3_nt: TGTGCCAGCAGCTTAGACAGGGACTATGGCTACACCTTC
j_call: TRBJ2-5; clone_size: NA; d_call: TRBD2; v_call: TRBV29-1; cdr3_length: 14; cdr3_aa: CSVYKRGLQETQYF; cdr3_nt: TGCAGCGTGTATAAGCGGGGACTCCAAGAGACCCAGTACTTC
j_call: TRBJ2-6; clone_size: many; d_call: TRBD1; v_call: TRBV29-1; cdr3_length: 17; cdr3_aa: CSVEPQQGLAGANVLTF; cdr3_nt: TGCAGCGTTGAACCCCAACAGGGGTTGGCTGGGGCCAACGTCCTGACTTTC
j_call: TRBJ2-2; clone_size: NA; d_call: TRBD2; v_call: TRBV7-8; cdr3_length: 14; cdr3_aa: CASMWAGGSGELFF; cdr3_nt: TGTGCCAGCATGTGGGCGGGAGGATCCGGGGAGCTGTTTTTT
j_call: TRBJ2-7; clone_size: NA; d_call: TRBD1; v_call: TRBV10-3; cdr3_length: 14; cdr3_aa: CAINGQGASYEQYF; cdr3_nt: TGTGCCATTAATGGACAGGGGGCATCCTACGAGCAGTACTTC
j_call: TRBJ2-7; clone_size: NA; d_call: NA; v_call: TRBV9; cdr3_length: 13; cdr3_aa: CASSVASAYEQYF; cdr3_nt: TGTGCCAGCAGCGTAGCTAGTGCCTACGAGCAGTACTTC
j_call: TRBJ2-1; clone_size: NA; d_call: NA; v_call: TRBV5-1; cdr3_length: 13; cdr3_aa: CASSLIGGMEQFF; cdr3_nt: TGCGCCAGCAGCTTGATTGGGGGGATGGAGCAGTTCTTC
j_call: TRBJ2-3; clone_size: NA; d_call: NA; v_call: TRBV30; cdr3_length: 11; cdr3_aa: CAWSGSDTQYF; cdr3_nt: TGTGCCTGGAGCGGGTCAGATACGCAGTATTTT
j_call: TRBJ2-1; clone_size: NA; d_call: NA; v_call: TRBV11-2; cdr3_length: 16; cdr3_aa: CASSLGWRGAYNEQFF; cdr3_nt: TGTGCCAGCAGCTTAGGTTGGAGGGGTGCCTACAATGAGCAGTTCTTC
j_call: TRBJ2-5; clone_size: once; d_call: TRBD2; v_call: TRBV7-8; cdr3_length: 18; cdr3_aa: CASSSPPRLAAIGETQYF; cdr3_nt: TGTGCCAGCAGCTCCCCCCCCCGACTAGCGGCGATTGGGGAGACCCAGTACTTC
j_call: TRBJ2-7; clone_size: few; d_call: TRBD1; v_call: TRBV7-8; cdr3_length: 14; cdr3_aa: CASSLRQGIYEQYF; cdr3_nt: TGTGCCAGCAGCTTACGACAGGGGATCTACGAGCAGTACTTC
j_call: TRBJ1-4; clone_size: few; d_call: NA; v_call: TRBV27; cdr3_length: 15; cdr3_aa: CASSTQHRDREKLFF; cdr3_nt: TGTGCCAGCAGTACCCAACACCGGGACCGTGAAAAACTGTTTTTT
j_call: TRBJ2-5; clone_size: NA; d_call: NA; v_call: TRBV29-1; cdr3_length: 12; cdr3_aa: CSARQGQETQYF; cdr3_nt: TGCAGCGCTCGCCAAGGGCAAGAGACCCAGTACTTC
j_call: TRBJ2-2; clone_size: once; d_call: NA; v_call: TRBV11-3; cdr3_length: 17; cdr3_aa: CASSLVRGRLGAGELFF; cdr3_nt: TGTGCCAGCAGCTTAGTCAGGGGCCGCCTCGGGGCCGGGGAGCTGTTTTTT
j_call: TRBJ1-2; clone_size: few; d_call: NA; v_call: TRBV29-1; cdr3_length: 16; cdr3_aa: CSVEGGVGSMNYGYTF; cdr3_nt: TGCAGCGTTGAAGGCGGGGTTGGGAGTATGAACTATGGCTACACCTTC
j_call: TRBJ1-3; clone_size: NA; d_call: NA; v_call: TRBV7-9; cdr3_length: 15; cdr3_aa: CASRYRPHSGNTIYF; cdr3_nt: TGTGCCAGCAGATACAGGCCCCACTCTGGAAACACCATATATTTT
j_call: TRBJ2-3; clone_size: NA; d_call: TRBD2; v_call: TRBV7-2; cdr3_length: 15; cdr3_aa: CASSFRSGGTDTQYF; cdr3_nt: TGTGCCAGCAGCTTCCGTAGCGGGGGCACAGATACGCAGTATTTT
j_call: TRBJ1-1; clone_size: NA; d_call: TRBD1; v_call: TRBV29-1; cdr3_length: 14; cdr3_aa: CSVPPDRRHIEAFF; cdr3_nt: TGCAGCGTCCCTCCGGACAGGCGCCACATTGAAGCTTTCTTT
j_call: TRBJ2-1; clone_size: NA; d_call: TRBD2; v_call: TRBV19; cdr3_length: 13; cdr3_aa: CAAMRAGGGEQFF; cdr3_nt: TGTGCCGCGATGAGGGCGGGAGGAGGTGAGCAGTTCTTC
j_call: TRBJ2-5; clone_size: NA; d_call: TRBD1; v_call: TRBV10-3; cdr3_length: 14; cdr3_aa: CAISGGTDQETQYF; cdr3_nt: TGTGCCATCAGTGGTGGGACAGACCAAGAGACCCAGTACTTC
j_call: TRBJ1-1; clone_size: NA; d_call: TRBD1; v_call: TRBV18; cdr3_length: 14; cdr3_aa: CASSMSRQGAVAFF; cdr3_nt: TGTGCCAGCTCAATGTCGCGACAGGGGGCGGTCGCTTTCTTT
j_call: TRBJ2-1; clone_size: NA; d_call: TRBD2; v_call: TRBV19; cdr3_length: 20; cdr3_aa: CASSPANLFGTSGRTYEQFF; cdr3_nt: TGTGCCAGTAGTCCCGCCAATTTATTTGGGACTAGCGGGAGAACATATGAGCAGTTCTTC
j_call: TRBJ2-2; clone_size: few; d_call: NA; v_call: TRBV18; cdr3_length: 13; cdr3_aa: CASSPPFTGELFF; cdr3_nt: TGTGCCAGCTCACCACCGTTCACCGGGGAGCTGTTTTTT
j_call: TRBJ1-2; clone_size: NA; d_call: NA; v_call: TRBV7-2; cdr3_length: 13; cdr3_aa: CASSLLGAWGYTF; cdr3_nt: TGTGCCAGCAGCTTATTAGGGGCGTGGGGCTACACCTTC
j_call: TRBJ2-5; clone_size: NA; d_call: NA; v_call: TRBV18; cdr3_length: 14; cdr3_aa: CASSPRGVVETQYF; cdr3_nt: TGTGCCAGCTCACCACGGGGGGTGGTGGAGACCCAGTACTTC
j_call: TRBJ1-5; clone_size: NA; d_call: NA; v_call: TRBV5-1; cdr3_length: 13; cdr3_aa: CASSLDSNQPQHF; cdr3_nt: TGCGCCAGCAGCTTGGACAGCAATCAGCCCCAGCATTTT